This T cell receptor (beta chain) was recovered during a study of PD-1 blockade in classical Hodgkin lymphoma (dated by TCRdb to about 2020). Context from the whole study: Nivolumab dosing was 3 mg/kg intravenously every 2 weeks, continuing until either disease progression or unacceptable toxicity. To define a peripheral blood immune signature of response to PD-1 blockade in classical Hodgkin lymphoma, the study combined TCR beta sequencing with CyTOF. Results and caveats for the whole study, not just this receptor: The study was restricted to a single clinical trial cohort, and the causes of repertoire differences, possibly disease activity or prior therapy, were left undefined. Diversity was lower in patients who began nivolumab less than 1 year after ASCT, so these patients were left out of later analyses to avoid confounding by immune reconstitution. Baseline TCR diversity was reported to be lower in newly diagnosed patients than in healthy donors and to be lower still in relapsed/refractory patients. CD4+ but not CD8+ TCR diversity rose significantly by C4D1 (p=0.0027 vs p=0.16), most apparent in complete responders (p=0.02). Among trial patients, those achieving complete response had baseline diversity similar to that of newly diagnosed patients, while diversity was significantly lower in partial responders and progressors.

About this clone: This clone's antigen is unknown. No per-base quality is available; no much larger clone lies one base away.

This specimen's time point label, interpreted: cycle 4 day 1 (C4D1), after more than five weeks of nivolumab. Every trial patient had relapsed after autologous stem cell transplantation, and cohorts A, B and C differed in prior brentuximab vedotin exposure. The trial cohort was composed of 55 to 65 patients with relapsed/refractory classical Hodgkin lymphoma, for whom complete response, partial response or progressive disease was recorded as best overall response. In the multi-cohort phase II CheckMate 205 trial, trial patients received single-agent nivolumab. An independent review committee assessed best overall response using the 2007 International Working Group response criteria. PBMCs from the trial were collected at three points: immediately before nivolumab initiation (C1D1), and during therapy at cycle 2 day 1 and cycle 4 day 1. Peripheral blood was collected in 8 mL Vacutainer Cell Preparation Tubes, from which PBMCs were isolated by centrifugation and then cryopreserved.

V trim: 2 bases; J trim: 5 bases; unmatched bases: 7. In the germline V gene, CDR1 corresponds to SGHRS and CDR2 to YFSETQ. The CDR3 runs 14 amino acids, cysteine and phenylalanine included. The DNA shown is the 42-base CDR3, in frame from base 1. The Qiagen DNeasy kit was used to extract genomic DNA from unsorted PBMCs and from the negatively selected CD4+ and CD8+ fractions. TCR beta CDR3 regions were subjected to amplification by immunoSEQ multiplex PCR with primers that anneal to V and J segments. A synthetic immune receptor repertoire was used to minimize amplification bias, and any residual bias was removed computationally once sequencing was done. From the authors' description of their analysis: Repertoire diversity was quantified as the Shannon entropy index using custom Python scripts. The unsorted, CD4+ and CD8+ repertoires were each analyzed separately, with the exception of combined analyses, where CD4+ and CD8+ sequences were merged in silico. Clonal expansion was defined as at least a 2-fold frequency increase after treatment relative to C1D1, with a pseudocount of 0.5 for undetected baseline clones. Clones with 0 or 1 copy at C1D1 were classified as singleton clones, and clones with 2 or more copies were classified as non-singleton clones. Clones expanded in unsorted samples were annotated as CD4+, CD8+ or unknown by matching protein sequences in sorted samples from the same patient. Wilcoxon tests on paired samples were used to test changes in diversity from C1D1 to C4D1. TCRdb stores this immuneACCESS table with in-frame sequences only. Part of the clones is absent; in the studies checked, under half of the shortfall reflects unresolved V genes, and no reason is known for the rest. V, J and clone size derive from that table, while D and trimming were established from the DNA sequence. Across this sample there are approximately 38,000 clones, with 70% to 85% seen only once. The ten largest account for about 9.1% of the sample.

The chain couples TRBV5-1 to TRBJ2-7, with TRBD1 identical over 7 junction bases. This sequence was found in a human donor with classical Hodgkin lymphoma. This sample comprised peripheral blood mononuclear cells (PBMCs), obtained before the fourth cycle of nivolumab. The DNA is as follows: TGCGCCAGCAGCTTTTCAGGGGGAGTTCACGAGCAGTACTTC. Translated, this gives CASSFSGGVHEQYF.